This T cell receptor (beta chain) was sequenced in a study of CD8+CD57+ T cells in acquired aplastic anemia. CDR3 and TCR beta VDJ profiling relied on genomic DNA as the template. TCRdb re-called the reads with MiXCR, one entry per CDR3 protein. The data hold some 140,000 distinct CDR3 sequences, with roughly half observed a single time. An expansion of CD8+CD57+ cells by flow cytometry had been shown in patients chosen for sequencing. The diagnosis in all patients was severe acquired aplastic anemia. Regarding the study as a whole: A set of roughly 27 CD8+ CDR3 sequences was shared between patients and controls, and these sequences appeared highly expressed in patients.

The V and J ends lost 3 bases and 5 bases respectively, with 10 bases between them. The CDR3 is 13 residues long. Per the germline V gene, CDR1 is SGHAT and CDR2 is FQNNGV. Details on this clonotype: What it recognizes is unknown.

The clonotype was recovered from a human donor with aplastic anemia. Specimen: sorted CD4+, CD8+, or CD8+CD57+ T cells (not recorded which) from PBMCs. The rearrangement joins TRBV11-2 to TRBJ2-5, with a weak D call TRBD2 (5 bases). Here the CDR3 reads CASSLGVGETQYF. Written as DNA, the CDR3 is TGTGCCAGCAGCTTGGGAGTGGGGGAGACCCAGTACTTC.